A selection of T cell receptor beta chains follows, all from one sample in a study of T cells in Graves' hyperthyroidism and ophthalmopathy. TCRdb re-called the multiplex PCR reads through MiXCR, storing one row per CDR3 protein. Of hundreds of thousands of distinct CDR3 sequences in the sample, approximately 15% were seen once. Sequencing used blood. The receptors derive from a woman aged 40 to 50 with Graves' ophthalmopathy. Both conserved end residues are part of each CDR3. D genes are given only for firm matches. Rows may omit the clone size; those that give it use once, few, many or a size class.

TRBJ1-2 | TRBV5-1 | . | . | CASSLRDAYEGYTF | TGCGCCAGCAGCCTTCGGGACGCTTATGAGGGCTACACCTTC
TRBJ2-7 | TRBV20-1 | many | TRBD2 | CSASHGGRAYEQYF | TGCAGTGCTAGTCACGGCGGGAGGGCCTACGAGCAGTACTTC
TRBJ2-3 | TRBV12-5 | many | TRBD1 | CASGADRTRTDTQYF | TGTGCTAGTGGCGCGGACAGGACTCGTACAGATACGCAGTATTTT
TRBJ1-2 | TRBV20-1 | few | . | CSARDLRGYGYTF | TGCAGTGCTAGAGATCTCAGGGGTTATGGCTACACCTTC
TRBJ1-6 | TRBV11-3 | many | . | CASSSQPNSPLHF | TGTGCCAGCAGCTCCCAGCCGAATTCACCCCTCCACTTT
TRBJ2-7 | TRBV2 | many | . | CASSEAQLSSEQYF | TGTGCCAGCAGTGAAGCGCAATTGAGTAGCGAGCAGTACTTC
TRBJ2-1 | TRBV28 | . | TRBD2 | CASSLRAGSSQFF | TGTGCCAGCAGTTTGCGAGCGGGGAGCTCCCAGTTCTTC
TRBJ1-3 | TRBV3-1 | many | . | CASSQDPDGGTIYF | TGTGCCAGCAGCCAAGATCCGGACGGAGGCACCATATATTTT
TRBJ1-4 | TRBV7-9 | few | . | CASSLELNEKLFF | TGTGCCAGCAGCTTAGAGCTCAATGAAAAACTGTTTTTT
TRBJ2-1 | TRBV24-1 | . | . | CATSSWQGLNNEQFF | TGTGCCACCAGTTCGTGGCAGGGTTTGAACAATGAGCAGTTCTTC
TRBJ2-1 | TRBV28 | many | TRBD2 | CASSRNSGSSYNEQFF | TGTGCCAGCAGCCGAAATAGCGGGAGCTCCTACAATGAGCAGTTCTTC
TRBJ1-1 | TRBV19 | few | . | CASSSARNTEAFF | TGTGCCAGTTCAAGCGCCAGGAACACTGAAGCTTTCTTT
TRBJ2-7 | TRBV28 | many | . | CASSFGDLYEQYF | TGTGCCAGCAGTTTCGGGGATTTGTACGAGCAGTACTTC
TRBJ2-5 | TRBV29-1 | . | . | CSVEEGQGRAQYF | TGCAGCGTTGAAGAGGGGCAGGGACGGGCCCAGTACTTC
TRBJ2-3 | TRBV3-1 | . | TRBD1 | CASRSGTGPDTQYF | TGTGCCAGCCGCTCCGGGACAGGGCCCGATACGCAGTATTTT
TRBJ1-2 | TRBV2 | many | . | CASSERPGPQFYGYTF | TGTGCCAGCAGTGAACGTCCAGGGCCCCAATTCTATGGCTACACCTTC
TRBJ2-7 | TRBV27 | many | . | CASRPYEQYF | TGTGCCAGCAGGCCCTACGAGCAGTACTTC
TRBJ2-7 | TRBV28 | many | TRBD2 | CASSPLLLAGETYEQYF | TGTGCCAGCAGTCCCCTCTTACTAGCGGGGGAAACCTACGAGCAGTACTTC
TRBJ1-6 | TRBV4-1 | few | . | CASSQGTGIGSPLHF | TGCGCCTCCAGCCAAGGTACAGGGATAGGCTCACCCCTCCACTTT
TRBJ2-7 | TRBV5-1 | many | . | CASSLDRHYEQYF | TGCGCCAGCAGCTTGGACCGGCACTACGAGCAGTACTTC
TRBJ2-3 | TRBV29-1 | many | TRBD2 | CSVGLAGGPDTQYF | TGCAGCGTCGGGCTAGCGGGAGGGCCAGATACGCAGTATTTT
TRBJ2-7 | TRBV12-3/TRBV12-4 | many | TRBD1 | CASAGTGREQYF | TGTGCCAGCGCAGGGACAGGTCGGGAGCAGTACTTC
TRBJ1-1 | TRBV6-1 | few | TRBD1 | CASRPKGTGGGTEAFF | TGTGCCAGCAGACCTAAGGGGACAGGGGGAGGGACTGAAGCTTTCTTT
TRBJ2-7 | TRBV7-9 | . | . | CASSLRGSVEEQYF | TGTGCCAGCAGCTTACGTGGCAGCGTGGAAGAGCAGTACTTC
TRBJ2-3 | TRBV11-3 | few | . | CASSLGGGYGDTQYF | TGTGCCAGCAGCTTAGGTGGTGGATATGGAGATACGCAGTATTTT
TRBJ2-3 | TRBV7-2 | many | . | CASSLALYSVSTDTQYF | TGTGCCAGCAGCTTAGCGCTTTACAGCGTAAGCACAGATACGCAGTATTTT
TRBJ2-5 | TRBV7-9 | few | TRBD2 | CASSLVGQRGGQETQYF | TGTGCCAGCAGCTTAGTGGGCCAGCGGGGGGGCCAAGAGACCCAGTACTTC
TRBJ1-1 | TRBV2 | . | TRBD1 | CASSVTGGSGAFF | TGTGCCAGCAGTGTGACAGGGGGCTCTGGAGCTTTCTTT
TRBJ1-4 | TRBV7-9 | few | TRBD1 | CASSRITGATNEKLFF | TGTGCCAGCAGCCGGATTACAGGGGCAACTAATGAAAAACTGTTTTTT
TRBJ1-2 | TRBV6-1 | few | . | CASSLSRGTLGYTF | TGTGCCAGCAGTTTGAGCAGGGGAACCCTTGGCTACACCTTC
TRBJ2-1 | TRBV6-1 | few | TRBD1 | CAGGQGLYNEQFF | TGTGCCGGAGGACAGGGTTTGTACAATGAGCAGTTCTTC
TRBJ2-5 | TRBV5-1 | few | TRBD1 | CASSFGQGTETQYF | TGCGCCAGCAGCTTCGGACAGGGGACAGAGACCCAGTACTTC
TRBJ2-7 | TRBV28 | many | . | CASISGAGGHEQYF | TGTGCCAGCATTAGTGGGGCGGGCGGCCACGAGCAGTACTTC
TRBJ2-1 | TRBV20-1 | . | . | CSATGTPVETQFF | TGCAGTGCAACCGGGACCCCGGTAGAGACCCAGTTCTTC
TRBJ2-3 | TRBV2 | many | . | CASSEAPGGTQYF | TGTGCCAGCAGTGAAGCGCCAGGAGGCACGCAGTATTTT
TRBJ1-1 | TRBV30 | many | . | CAWIIRSTGKAFF | TGTGCCTGGATCATTCGTTCAACTGGTAAAGCTTTCTTT
TRBJ1-6 | TRBV19 | . | . | CASSHGFSPLHF | TGTGCCAGTAGTCACGGTTTTTCACCCCTCCACTTT
TRBJ2-1 | TRBV5-1 | few | TRBD1 | CASSLGDRRPFNEQFF | TGCGCCAGCAGCTTGGGGGACAGGAGACCCTTCAATGAGCAGTTCTTC
TRBJ1-5 | TRBV12-3/TRBV12-4 | many | . | CASSTTGGGKPQHF | TGTGCCAGCAGTACTACAGGAGGTGGGAAGCCCCAGCATTTT
TRBJ1-2 | TRBV2 | many | TRBD1 | CASRVTGAKNYGYTF | TGTGCCAGCAGGGTTACAGGGGCCAAGAACTATGGCTACACCTTC